This T cell receptor (beta chain) was identified during a study of T-cell reconstitution after alpha-beta-depleted transplantation in children. Study outcomes and limitations: Reportedly, alpha-beta T cells present about two months post-transplant originated from several hundred expanded clones of graft origin. T-cell counts and diversity at one year post-transplant came mainly from newly produced T cells. There were some patients whose high TCRbeta diversity at day 60 came from surviving recipient T cells and thymic progenitors.

Using unique molecular identifiers, the investigators prepared the TCRbeta library. TCRdb processed the PCR reads anew with MiXCR; each CDR3 protein has one entry. The table includes about 350,000 distinct CDR3 sequences, under 20% detected once. CDR3 length: 15 residues. With 0 bases clipped from V and 7 bases from J, the junction kept 5 bases outside the gene matches. Germline lookup yields CDR1 SGHTA and CDR2 FQGTGA. This clonotype appeared many times. No antigen is known for it. The chain has TRBV7-3 and TRBJ2-1; 8 nucleotides line up with TRBD2. This receptor was identified in a male patient between 2 and 15 years old who had a stem cell transplant for acute lymphoblastic leukemia, so the T cells may come from the graft donor. This material consisted of PBMCs, mostly from graft donor cells, taken 360 days after TCRalphabeta/CD19-depleted stem cell transplant. DNA for the CDR3: TGTGCCAGCAGCTTAACCGGGACTAGAACAAATGAGCAGTTCTTC. Protein product: CASSLTGTRTNEQFF.